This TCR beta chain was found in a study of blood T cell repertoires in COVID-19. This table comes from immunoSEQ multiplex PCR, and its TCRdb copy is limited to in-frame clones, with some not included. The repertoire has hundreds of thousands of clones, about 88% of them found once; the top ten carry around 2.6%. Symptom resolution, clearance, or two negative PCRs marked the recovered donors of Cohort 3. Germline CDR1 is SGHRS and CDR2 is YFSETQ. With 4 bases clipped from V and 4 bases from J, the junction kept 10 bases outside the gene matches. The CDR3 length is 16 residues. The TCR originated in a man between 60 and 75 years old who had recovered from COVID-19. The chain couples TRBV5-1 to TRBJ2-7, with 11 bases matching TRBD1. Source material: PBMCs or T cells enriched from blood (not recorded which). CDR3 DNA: TGCGCCAGCAGCGCAGGGACAGGGGGAACCATTTACGAGCAGTACTTC. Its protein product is CASSAGTGGTIYEQYF.